The clone carrying this T cell receptor (beta chain) was seen more than once but under ten times. Its antigen is unknown. This record belongs to a study of T cells in Graves' hyperthyroidism and ophthalmopathy. Germline CDR1 is SQVTM and CDR2 is ANQGSEA. The J segment lost 1 base and the V segment lost 4 bases, leaving 1 base of the junction unmatched. This CDR3 region has 12 residues. On the basis of clinical symptoms, serum thyroxine and TRAb, thyroid ultrasound and orbital computed tomography, diagnoses were made. Study-wide results and limits: Ophthalmopathy was model-predicted a median about 6 months pre-onset. Using 13 V-J features, a model discriminated ophthalmopathy from stable hyperthyroidism.

Using RNA transcripts as the source, TCR beta CDR3 regions were amplified. The HTBI primer set drove a first-round RT-PCR of the TCR CDR3. One entry per CDR3 protein, called by TCRdb with MiXCR from the multiplex PCR reads. The sample includes around 760,000 distinct CDR3 sequences, 35% seen only once; the top ten take 30% to 40%. The sample comprised blood. The chain is built from TRBV29-1 and TRBJ2-7, with TRBD1 identical over 7 bases. The TCR originated in a woman aged 40 to 55 with Graves' hyperthyroidism. CDR3 in amino acids: CSVGDRSYEQYF. The CDR3, as DNA: TGCAGCGTTGGGGACAGATCCTACGAGCAGTACTTC.